These 31 T cell receptor beta chains came from one sample sequenced in a study of T-cell memory formation after mild COVID-19. MiXCR, run by TCRdb on the 5' RACE reads, gives a single entry per CDR3 protein. This sample has approximately 580,000 distinct CDR3 sequences, with about a fifth found just once. Sequenced material: PBMCs or a T cell subset sorted from them (not recorded which). The receptor set was obtained from an adult woman who had mild COVID-19 (a few samples of this study predate the infection). Cell type and time point are not known.

This clonotype has at least ten counts. The V call is TRBV5-1, the J call TRBJ2-1; 7 bases map to TRBD1. The germline V gene encodes CDR1 SGHRS and CDR2 YFSETQ. Trimming took 5 bases from V and 5 from J; bases not matched to a gene: 16. The CDR3 length is 17 residues. The DNA of the CDR3 is TGCGCCAGCAGTTCGTCATCGGGACAGCGTCTCCACAATGAGCAGTTCTTC. It yields the protein CASSSSSGQRLHNEQFF.

J is TRBJ1-1 and V is TRBV10-3; 11 nucleotides align to TRBD1. The CDR3 sequence is 17 residues long. Germline CDR1 ENHRY, CDR2 SYGVKD. V trimming: 2 bases; J trimming: 5 bases; junction bases outside the gene matches: 10. For the CDR3, the DNA is TGTGCCATCAGTGAGGTAGGGACAGGGGGAATACGGACTGAAGCTTTCTTT. It specifies CAISEVGTGGIRTEAFF.

This clonotype was picked up a small number of times. This chain connects TRBV5-1 to TRBJ2-7; D perhaps matches TRBD1 (6 bases). The ends were cut back, 0 bases at V and 3 bases at J, with 13 bases in the middle. The length of the CDR3 is 15 residues. Germline CDR1 reads SGHRS; CDR2 reads YFSETQ. CDR3 region: CASSLDGRQDYEQYF. Here the CDR3 DNA reads TGCGCCAGCAGCTTGGACGGTCGACAGGACTACGAGCAGTACTTC.

The chain is built from TRBV24-1 and TRBJ2-5, with D uncertain. Trimming left V 3 bases short and J 5 bases short, with 15 bases between. This CDR3 has 15 residues. The germline V gene has CDR1 KGHDR and CDR2 SFDVKD. The CDR3 region is CATSDPSKSRETQYF. CDR3 DNA sequence: TGTGCCACCAGTGATCCAAGTAAGAGCCGGGAGACCCAGTACTTC.

This clonotype was counted a few times. J is TRBJ1-2 and V is TRBV7-9; TRBD1 is a possible D gene (5 bases). Germline CDR1 SEHNR, CDR2 FQNEAQ (reference sequence). This CDR3 is 13 amino acids long. V was pared by 5 bases and J by 8 bases, with 15 bases between. The CDR3 nucleotides are TGTGCCAGCAGCCGGCGGGACGGGAGCGGCTACACCTTC. The encoded protein is CASSRRDGSGYTF.

This chain connects TRBV4-1 to TRBJ2-7; 8 bases match TRBD2. Germline loops: CDR1 MGHRA, CDR2 YSYEKL. V trimming: 2 bases; J trimming: 3 bases; junction bases outside the gene matches: 6. CDR3 size: 15 residues. In nucleotides, the CDR3 is TGCGCCAGCAGCCAAACCGCCAGCGGGAGCTACGAGCAGTACTTC. It codes for CASSQTASGSYEQYF.

The sample holds many counts of this clonotype. J is TRBJ2-3 and V is TRBV7-6; no clear D. The CDR3 contains 13 residues. V was shortened by 1 base and J by 1 base, with 3 bases between the two germline ends. CDR1 SGHVS and CDR2 FNYEAQ come from the germline V gene. The CDR3 spells CASSLGRTDTQYF. CDR3 DNA sequence: TGTGCCAGCAGCTTAGGCCGCACAGATACGCAGTATTTT.

The table lists this clonotype with a few counts. The chain combines TRBV6-5 with TRBJ1-6, with TRBD1 as a possible D gene (6 bases). V was shortened by 2 bases and J by 7 bases, with 9 bases between the two germline ends. The germline V gene has CDR1 MNHEY and CDR2 SVGAGI. CDR3 length equals 14 residues. CDR3 sequence: CASSYGGGNSPLHF. The CDR3 DNA reads TGTGCCAGCAGTTACGGAGGGGGGAATTCACCCCTCCACTTT.

The J gene is TRBJ2-7, the V gene TRBV4-1; perhaps TRBD2 as D (6 bases). Between the trimmed V and J ends, which lost 2 bases and 1 base, there was a span of 9 bases. The CDR3 is 14 residues long. Per germline, CDR1 MGHRA and CDR2 YSYEKL. The CDR3 sequence is CASSQPGTSYEQYF. The CDR3 DNA is TGCGCCAGCAGCCAACCGGGGACTTCCTACGAGCAGTACTTC.

This clonotype appeared a few times. The V gene is TRBV5-1, the J gene TRBJ2-5, with D unclear. Trimming removed 3 bases from V and 5 bases from J, with 14 bases in between. Germline values: CDR1 SGHRS, CDR2 YFSETQ. This CDR3 spans 14 amino acids. CDR3 residues: CASSSLIKVETQYF. The CDR3 DNA reads as TGCGCCAGCAGCTCCCTGATTAAGGTGGAGACCCAGTACTTC.

This clonotype was picked up many times. The chain uses TRBV6-2 or TRBV6-3 and TRBJ2-1; possibly TRBD1 or TRBD2 for D (5 bases each). Trimming cost V 7 bases and J 7 bases, with 14 bases left between them. The CDR3 has 13 residues. Germline CDR1 reads MNHEY; CDR2 reads SVGEGT. The chain's CDR3 is CASKGLAKNEQFF. The CDR3 nucleotides are TGTGCCAGCAAGGGGCTAGCCAAGAATGAGCAGTTCTTC.

V is TRBV6-5 and J is TRBJ1-5, with 7 bases matching TRBD1. Germline trimming cut 6 bases from V and 5 bases from J; bases unmatched to any gene: 7. CDR3 length equals 14 residues. Per germline, CDR1 MNHEY and CDR2 SVGAGI. CDR3 sequence: CASRRQGDDQPQHF. The DNA of the CDR3 is TGTGCCAGCAGGAGACAGGGAGATGATCAGCCCCAGCATTTT.

The sample holds a few counts of this clonotype. The V and J genes are TRBV15 and TRBJ2-1; 9 positions match TRBD2. The CDR3 is made up of 16 amino acids. CDR1 and CDR2 from the germline V gene are LNHNV and YYDKDF (reference sequence). V lost 2 bases, J lost 7 bases, and 9 bases stayed unmatched. The CDR3 nucleotides are TGTGCCACCAGCAGAACTAGCGGGTCCACTCTTAATGAGCAGTTCTTC. Translating gives CATSRTSGSTLNEQFF.

This clonotype was counted a few times. This chain links TRBV12-3 or TRBV12-4 with TRBJ2-7, with TRBD1 matching over 10 bases. CDR3 length: 15 residues. J was trimmed by 3 bases and V by 6 bases; bases with no gene match: 8. The CDR3 loop reads CASSVGQGPYYEQYF. Written as DNA, the CDR3 is TGTGCCAGCAGCGTGGGACAGGGGCCCTACTACGAGCAGTACTTC.

This clonotype was seen once. J is TRBJ2-2 and V is TRBV9; 16 bases are a match to TRBD2. Per germline, CDR1 SGDLS and CDR2 YYNGEE. The trim removed 4 bases at V and 1 base at J, leaving 10 bases unmatched. The CDR3 loop spans 20 amino acids. In nucleotides, the CDR3 is TGTGCCAGCAGCTCCGGTCGTGGGACTAGCGGGAGGGTGAACACCGGGGAGCTGTTTTTT. It encodes CASSSGRGTSGRVNTGELFF.

The table lists this clonotype with a few counts. This chain links TRBV20-1 with TRBJ2-1; perhaps D is TRBD1 or TRBD2 (5 bases each). Trimming left V 3 bases short and J 4 bases short, with 13 bases between. CDR1 is DFQATT and CDR2 is SNEGSKA in the germline V gene (reference sequence). There are 14 residues in the CDR3. The CDR3 reads CSASTGRDYNEQFF. CDR3 sequence (DNA): TGCAGTGCTAGTACGGGACGAGATTACAATGAGCAGTTCTTC.

This chain connects TRBV12-3 or TRBV12-4 to TRBJ1-5; D is perhaps TRBD1 (6 bases). The CDR3 runs to 17 residues. Trimming pared 5 bases from V and 3 bases from J, leaving 20 bases between. The CDR3 region is CASSPRVAGVANQPQHF. CDR3 nucleotides: TGTGCCAGCAGTCCCCGGGTTGCAGGGGTGGCCAATCAGCCCCAGCATTTT.

The table lists this clonotype with many counts. This chain uses TRBV7-8 with TRBJ2-7; 7 bases align to TRBD2. The length of the CDR3 is 13 residues. Germline V CDR1 and CDR2: SGHVS, FQNEAQ. J gave up 2 bases and V 3 bases, and 1 base lay outside the gene matches. CDR3 nucleotides: TGTGCCAGCAGCTTCCGGGGGGCCTACGAGCAGTACTTC. It specifies CASSFRGAYEQYF.

This chain uses TRBV3-1 with TRBJ1-1, with D possibly TRBD1 on 5 matching bases. V was cut by 0 bases and J by 3 bases, with 8 bases left in between. This CDR3 region has 14 residues. Germline CDR1 is LGHDT and CDR2 is YNNKEL (reference sequence). This chain's CDR3 is CASSQEGTYTEAFF. The CDR3 DNA reads TGTGCCAGCAGCCAAGAGGGGACCTACACTGAAGCTTTCTTT.

There are a few counts of this clonotype. The V call is TRBV27, the J call TRBJ1-5; TRBD1 matches 7 bases. The CDR3 has 15 amino acids. CDR1 and CDR2 (germline): MNHEY, SMNVEV (reference sequence). Losses at the gene ends were 4 bases for V and 0 bases for J; bases not matched to a gene: 3. The CDR3 sequence: CASSWNRGSNQPQHF. For the CDR3, the DNA is TGTGCCAGCAGTTGGAACAGGGGTAGCAATCAGCCCCAGCATTTT.

This clonotype was counted ten times or more. The chain is built from TRBV3-1 and TRBJ2-4; D is possibly TRBD2 (5 bases). The germline V gene has CDR1 LGHDT and CDR2 YNNKEL (reference sequence). The ends were cut back, 4 bases at V and 7 bases at J, with 14 bases in the middle. This CDR3 is 14 amino acids long. CDR3 coding DNA: TGTGCCAGCAGCCCGCTTCGGGCGGGTAACATTCAGTACTTC. Protein product: CASSPLRAGNIQYF. Complete variable domain (other parts from reference TRBV3-1 and TRBJ2-4): DTAVSQTPKYLVTQMGNDKSIKCEQNLGHDTMYWYKQDSKKFLKIMFSYNNKELIINETVPNRFSPKSPDKAHLNLHINSLELGDSAVYFCASSPLRAGNIQYFGAGTRLSVL.

This CDR3 is CATSDSDSPSSYGYTF. The CDR3 coding sequence is TGTGCCACCAGTGATTCTGACAGCCCCAGTTCCTATGGCTACACCTTC. The rearrangement joins TRBV24-1 to TRBJ1-2; maybe TRBD1 (5 bases). Per the germline V gene, CDR1 is KGHDR and CDR2 is SFDVKD. Trimming pared 2 bases from V and 4 bases from J, leaving 16 bases between. The CDR3 length is 16 residues.

The chain employs TRBV6-2 or TRBV6-3 and TRBJ2-5; D is uncertain. Germline CDR1 MNHEY, CDR2 SVGEGT. With 0 bases removed from V and 5 bases from J, the gap between germline ends came to 4 bases. This CDR3 contains 12 residues. CDR3 coding DNA: TGTGCCAGCAGTTACTCGACCGAGACCCAGTACTTC. Its protein is CASSYSTETQYF.

V and J are TRBV12-5 and TRBJ2-7; D unresolved. CDR1 and CDR2 (germline): LGHNT, FRNRAP. This CDR3 spans 12 amino acids. Trimming cost V 0 bases and J 4 bases, with 4 bases left between them. The CDR3 sequence is CASGLVVYEQYF. In nucleotides, the CDR3 is TGTGCTAGTGGTTTGGTAGTGTACGAGCAGTACTTC.

V usage is TRBV12-3 or TRBV12-4 and J usage is TRBJ1-6, with D tentatively TRBD1 (5 bases). The V and J ends lost 5 bases and 7 bases respectively, with 15 bases between them. The length of the CDR3 is 15 residues. CDR3 sequence reads: CASSPGGGRNSPLHF. The CDR3 DNA reads TGTGCCAGCAGTCCCGGGGGGGGACGGAATTCACCCCTCCACTTT.

The gene calls are TRBV9 and TRBJ2-6; no firm D call. The CDR3 is 14 amino acids. Trimming removed 4 bases from V and 0 bases from J, with 5 bases in between. Germline CDR1 and CDR2: SGDLS and YYNGEE. The CDR3 sequence is CASSMGSGANVLTF. CDR3 nucleotides: TGTGCCAGCAGCATGGGCTCTGGGGCCAACGTCCTGACTTTC.

This chain connects TRBV29-1 to TRBJ1-2; 7 nucleotides agree with TRBD1. Germline assignment: CDR1 SQVTM and CDR2 ANQGSEA. V lost 3 bases to trimming and J lost 5 bases; unmatched junction nucleotides: 6. The CDR3 sequence is 13 residues long. The CDR3, as DNA: TGCAGCGTTGAGGACAGGAAGCCATATGGCTACACCTTC. Its translation is CSVEDRKPYGYTF.

This clonotype was seen a few times. The gene calls are TRBV27 and TRBJ2-3; D unresolved. Germline CDR1 and CDR2: MNHEY and SMNVEV (reference sequence). The CDR3 runs 15 residues. The V end was cut by 8 bases, the J end by 0 bases, with 15 bases between. The CDR3 DNA reads TGTGCCAGCGGGTCTGGGTTTCCAAGCACAGATACGCAGTATTTT. Protein sequence: CASGSGFPSTDTQYF.

This clonotype has a handful of counts. J is TRBJ2-7 and V is TRBV15, with TRBD2 matching over 13 bases. Germline CDR1 LNHNV, CDR2 YYDKDF (reference sequence). This CDR3 is built from 15 residues. V dropped 5 bases and J dropped 3; count of bases not matched to a gene: 4. CDR3 DNA sequence: TGTGCCACCAGCTCTGGGACTAGCGGGAACTACGAGCAGTACTTC. Translation gives CATSSGTSGNYEQYF. The variable domain in full, completed from reference TRBV15 and TRBJ2-7, reads DAMVIQNPRYQVTQFGKPVTLSCSQTLNHNVMYWYQQKSSQAPKLLFHYYDKDFNNEADTPDNFQSRRPNTSFCFLDIRSPGLGDTAMYLCATSSGTSGNYEQYFGPGTRLTVT.

The table lists this clonotype with a few counts. V is TRBV9 and J is TRBJ2-7, with D maybe TRBD1 (6 bases). Germline V gene data show CDR1 as SGDLS and CDR2 as YYNGEE. Deletions cut 4 bases from V and 2 bases from J, with 13 bases between. The CDR3 is made up of 14 amino acids. The CDR3 spells CASSPIGQPYEQYF. The CDR3 bases are TGTGCCAGCAGCCCGATCGGACAGCCCTACGAGCAGTACTTC.

The chain links TRBV10-2 to TRBJ2-5; D possibly corresponds to TRBD1 (5 bases). Germline CDR1 WSHSY, CDR2 SAAADI. Trimming stripped 6 bases from V and 5 bases from J, with 13 bases between. The CDR3 has 13 amino acids. The CDR3: CASSTPGLETQYF. CDR3 nucleotides: TGCGCCAGCAGCACCCCAGGGTTGGAGACCCAGTACTTC.